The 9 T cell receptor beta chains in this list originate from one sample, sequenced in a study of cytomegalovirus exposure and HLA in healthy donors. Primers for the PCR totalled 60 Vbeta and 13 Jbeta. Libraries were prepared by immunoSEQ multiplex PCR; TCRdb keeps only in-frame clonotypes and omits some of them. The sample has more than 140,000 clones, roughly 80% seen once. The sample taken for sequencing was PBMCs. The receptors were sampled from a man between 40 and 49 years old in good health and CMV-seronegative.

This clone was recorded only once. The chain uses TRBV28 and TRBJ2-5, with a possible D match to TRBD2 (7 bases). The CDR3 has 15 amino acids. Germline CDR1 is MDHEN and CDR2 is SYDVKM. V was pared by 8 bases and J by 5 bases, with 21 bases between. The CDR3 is CASGFLRGGGETQYF. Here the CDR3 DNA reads TGTGCCAGCGGATTTTTAAGGGGGGGAGGGGAGACCCAGTACTTC.

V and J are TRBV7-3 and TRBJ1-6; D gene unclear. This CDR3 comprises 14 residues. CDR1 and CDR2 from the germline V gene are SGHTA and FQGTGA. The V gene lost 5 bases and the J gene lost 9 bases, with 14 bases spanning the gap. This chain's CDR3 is CASSLGREGSPLHF. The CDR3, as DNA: TGTGCCAGCAGCCTGGGAAGAGAGGGTTCACCCCTCCACTTT.

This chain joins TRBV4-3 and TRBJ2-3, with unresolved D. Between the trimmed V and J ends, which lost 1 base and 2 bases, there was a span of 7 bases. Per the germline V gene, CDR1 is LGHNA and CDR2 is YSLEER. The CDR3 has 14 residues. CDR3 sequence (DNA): TGCGCCAGCAGCCAAGTTCCCTTCACAGATACGCAGTATTTT. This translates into CASSQVPFTDTQYF.

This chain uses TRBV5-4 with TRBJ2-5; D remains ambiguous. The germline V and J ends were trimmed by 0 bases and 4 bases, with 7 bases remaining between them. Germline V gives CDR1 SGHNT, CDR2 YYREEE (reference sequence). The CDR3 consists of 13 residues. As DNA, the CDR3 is TGTGCCAGCAGCTTGGGCGATAGAGAGACCCAGTACTTC. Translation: CASSLGDRETQYF.

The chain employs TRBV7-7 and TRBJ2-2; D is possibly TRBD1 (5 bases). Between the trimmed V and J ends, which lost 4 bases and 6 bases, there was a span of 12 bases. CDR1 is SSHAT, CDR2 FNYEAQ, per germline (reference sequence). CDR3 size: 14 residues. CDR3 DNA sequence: TGTGCCAGCAGCTACATTGAAGGGGCCGGGGAGCTGTTTTTT. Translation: CASSYIEGAGELFF.

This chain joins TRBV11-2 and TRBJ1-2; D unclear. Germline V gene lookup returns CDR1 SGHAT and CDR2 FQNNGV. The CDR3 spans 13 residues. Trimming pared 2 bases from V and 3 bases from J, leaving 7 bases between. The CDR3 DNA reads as TGTGCCAGCAGCTTATCCCGAGACTATGGCTACACCTTC. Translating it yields CASSLSRDYGYTF.

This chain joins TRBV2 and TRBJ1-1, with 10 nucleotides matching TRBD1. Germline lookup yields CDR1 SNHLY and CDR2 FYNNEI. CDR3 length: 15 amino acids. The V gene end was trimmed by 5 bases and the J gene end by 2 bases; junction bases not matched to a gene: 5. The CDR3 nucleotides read TGTGCCAGCAGTAGCTTGACAGGGGGCAACACTGAAGCTTTCTTT. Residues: CASSSLTGGNTEAFF.

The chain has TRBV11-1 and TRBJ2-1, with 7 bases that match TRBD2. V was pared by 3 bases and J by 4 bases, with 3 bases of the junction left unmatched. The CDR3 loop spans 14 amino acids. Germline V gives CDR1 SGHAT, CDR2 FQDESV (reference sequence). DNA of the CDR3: TGTGCCAGCAGCTTCGGGACTACTTACAATGAGCAGTTCTTC. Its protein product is CASSFGTTYNEQFF. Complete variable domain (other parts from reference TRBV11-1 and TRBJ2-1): EAEVAQSPRYKITEKSQAVAFWCDPISGHATLYWYRQILGQGPELLVQFQDESVVDDSQLPKDRFSAERLKGVDSTLKIQPAELGDSAMYLCASSFGTTYNEQFFGPGTRLTVL.

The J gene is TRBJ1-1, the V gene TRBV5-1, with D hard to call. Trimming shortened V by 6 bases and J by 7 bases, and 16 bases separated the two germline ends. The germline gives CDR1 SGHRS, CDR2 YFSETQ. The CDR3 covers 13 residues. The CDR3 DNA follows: TGCGCCAGCATGACATCCCTTACAGATGAAGCTTTCTTT. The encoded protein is CASMTSLTDEAFF.